A single sample is the source of the 27 T cell receptor beta chains below, sequenced in a study of T-cell reconstitution after alpha-beta-depleted transplantation in children (dated by TCRdb to between 2015 and 2016). This specimen's treatment or condition label, interpreted: allogeneic hematopoietic cell transplantation with graft depleted of TCRalphabeta T cells and CD19 B cells. Library creation used PCR. TCRdb names Illumina HiSeq 2500 as the instrument used. TCR library preparation used molecular barcoding, with unique molecular identifiers applied to normalize quantification of the TCRbeta repertoire. Starting from the raw public reads, TCRdb applied fastp trimming at Q25, assembled clones with MiXCR and retained in-frame beta chains. Identical CDR3 protein sequences are pooled into one entry, listed with their most common genes and DNA. The sample table contains about 900,000 distinct CDR3 sequences; only one count was recorded for under 30% of them. The ten biggest clones cover about 28% of the sample.

The sequencing used PBMCs, mostly from graft donor cells, collected 360 days after TCRalphabeta/CD19-depleted stem cell transplant. All receptors come from a boy under two years old who had a stem cell transplant for SCID, so the T cells may come from the graft donor.

This clonotype has more than one count but fewer than ten. The chain recombines TRBV7-8 with TRBJ1-2; no reliable D call. V was cut by 8 bases and J by 2 bases, with 18 bases left in between. This CDR3 has 15 amino acids. Germline V gene sequence: CDR1 SGHVS, CDR2 FQNEAQ. The CDR3 loop is CASGRSGRQNYGYTF. The DNA for the CDR3 is TGTGCCAGCGGCCGGTCCGGCAGGCAGAACTATGGCTACACCTTC.

This clonotype was observed a single time. DNA of the CDR3: TGCAGCGTGCAATTAGGACGGGGTAATTCACCCCTCCACTTT. Its protein is CSVQLGRGNSPLHF. The J gene is TRBJ1-6, the V gene TRBV29-1; D remains unclear. Germline V gene data show CDR1 as SQVTM and CDR2 as ANQGSEA. This CDR3 is 14 amino acids long. Trimming shortened V by 6 bases and J by 6 bases, and 15 bases separated the two germline ends.

This clonotype was counted a few times. The chain has TRBV29-1 and TRBJ1-3; D gene ambiguous. V lost 3 bases to trimming and J lost 0 bases, with 12 bases between them. CDR3 length: 15 residues. Germline CDR1 and CDR2: SQVTM and ANQGSEA. The CDR3 spells CSVDVDELSGNTIYF. CDR3 bases: TGCAGCGTTGACGTGGACGAACTCTCTGGAAACACCATATATTTT.

This clonotype was counted a few times. This sequence joins TRBV7-2 and TRBJ2-7; perhaps TRBD1 as D (5 bases). V was shortened by 1 base and J by 4 bases, with 11 bases between the two germline ends. Germline V gene data show CDR1 as SGHTA and CDR2 as FQGNSA. The CDR3 covers 14 residues. CDR3 DNA sequence: TGTGCCAGCAGCTTAGGGGCAGGGCAATACGAGCAGTACTTC. Protein sequence: CASSLGAGQYEQYF.

The chain links TRBV10-3 to TRBJ1-5; D ambiguous. From germline, CDR1 is ENHRY and CDR2 SYGVKD. Trimming shortened V by 11 bases and J by 0 bases, and 11 bases separated the two germline ends. The CDR3 loop spans 13 amino acids. The CDR3 DNA follows: TGTGCCTCAAGGTACAGTAGCAATCAGCCCCAGCATTTT. Its translation: CASRYSSNQPQHF.

This clonotype was detected only a few times. The J gene is TRBJ2-7, the V gene TRBV9; possibly TRBD2 for D (6 bases). Germline assignment: CDR1 SGDLS and CDR2 YYNGEE. With 0 bases removed from V and 1 base from J, the gap between germline ends came to 11 bases. The CDR3 is 15 residues long. The CDR3 sequence is CASSVGPGTSYEQYF. CDR3 DNA sequence: TGTGCCAGCAGCGTAGGCCCGGGGACTTCCTACGAGCAGTACTTC.

This clonotype has just a few counts. This chain joins TRBV6-1 and TRBJ2-5, with TRBD1 matching 8 bases. The CDR3 is made up of 16 amino acids. Germline loops: CDR1 MNHNS, CDR2 SASEGT. The J segment lost 4 bases and the V segment lost 8 bases, leaving 15 bases of the junction unmatched. The CDR3 here is CASSRGQGADGETQYF. The CDR3 bases are TGTGCCAGCTCTAGGGGCCAGGGGGCTGATGGAGAGACCCAGTACTTC.

In this sample, this clonotype turned up many times. The chain joins TRBV12-3 or TRBV12-4 to TRBJ1-1, with D possibly TRBD1 on 5 matching bases. Between the trimmed V and J ends, which lost 2 bases and 3 bases, there was a span of 13 bases. This CDR3 comprises 15 residues. The CDR3 nucleotides are TGTGCCAGCAGTTTAAGGCAGGGCCGGGACACTGAAGCTTTCTTT. Residues: CASSLRQGRDTEAFF.

The chain has TRBV15 and TRBJ2-5; D is unresolved. With 3 bases removed from V and 3 bases from J, the gap between germline ends came to 8 bases. Germline V CDR1 and CDR2: LNHNV, YYDKDF (reference sequence). The CDR3 runs 13 residues. The CDR3: CATSRGFEETQYF. CDR3 DNA: TGTGCCACCAGCAGGGGTTTTGAAGAGACCCAGTACTTC.

The chain is built from TRBV7-2 and TRBJ1-6; maybe TRBD1 (5 bases). Germline assignment: CDR1 SGHTA and CDR2 FQGNSA. The ends were cut back, 2 bases at V and 7 bases at J, with 15 bases in the middle. This CDR3 comprises 16 residues. The CDR3 loop is CASSLQGSGLNSPLHF. In nucleotides, the CDR3 is TGTGCCAGCAGCTTACAAGGATCGGGGCTCAATTCACCCCTCCACTTT.

This clonotype was detected ten times or more. This chain joins TRBV29-1 and TRBJ1-1; D is unresolved. Germline values: CDR1 SQVTM, CDR2 ANQGSEA. The CDR3 is made up of 10 amino acids. The ends were cut back, 7 bases at V and 2 bases at J, with 5 bases in the middle. In nucleotides, the CDR3 is TGCAGCGGCCTTAACACTGAAGCTTTCTTT. Protein: CSGLNTEAFF.

This rearrangement joins TRBV12-3 or TRBV12-4 to TRBJ2-7; the D call may be TRBD1 or TRBD2 (5 bases each). The CDR3 contains 15 residues. Deletions cut 5 bases from V and 3 bases from J, with 17 bases between. The CDR3 region has the DNA TGTGCCAGCAGTCAGTCGGGACGGTCCCGCTACGAGCAGTACTTC. Translating gives CASSQSGRSRYEQYF.

This chain links TRBV6-1 with TRBJ2-2; possible D gene TRBD1, 5 bases. V lost 8 bases and J 4 bases, leaving 14 bases between the germline ends. The germline CDR1 and CDR2 sequences are MNHNS and SASEGT. This CDR3 spans 14 amino acids. The CDR3 loop is CASWAGWVTGELFF. Here the CDR3 DNA reads TGTGCCAGCTGGGCAGGGTGGGTCACCGGGGAGCTGTTTTTT.

This clonotype came up a few times. The chain combines TRBV4-1 with TRBJ1-5, with 7 bases identical to TRBD1. V shed 3 bases and J 3 bases; nucleotides not matched to a gene: 5. The germline gives CDR1 MGHRA, CDR2 YSYEKL. The CDR3 is 15 amino acids. This chain's CDR3 is CASSHPGTVNQPQHF. In nucleotides, the CDR3 is TGCGCCAGCAGCCATCCCGGGACAGTCAATCAGCCCCAGCATTTT.

The chain carries TRBV29-1 and TRBJ1-1; D unclear. Trimming left V 3 bases short and J 8 bases short, with 13 bases between. The CDR3 has 12 amino acids. Germline values: CDR1 SQVTM, CDR2 ANQGSEA. CDR3 sequence (DNA): TGCAGCGTTGAGGCGGGAGGAGGGGAAGCTTTCTTT. This translates into CSVEAGGGEAFF.

This clonotype was counted between two and nine times. The CDR3 region has the DNA TGTGCCAGCAGATCAAGCGGGGGGGTTTTGGAGACCCAGTACTTC. Its protein product is CASRSSGGVLETQYF. The chain joins TRBV6-1 to TRBJ2-5; TRBD2 matches at 10 bases. The CDR3 length is 15 residues. Germline values: CDR1 MNHNS, CDR2 SASEGT. The V and J ends lost 6 bases and 5 bases, in that order; junction bases with no gene match: 9.

This clonotype turned up a few times. J is TRBJ1-5 and V is TRBV20-1; a weak D match, TRBD1 (5 bases). The length of the CDR3 is 17 residues. Trimming stripped 0 bases from V and 0 bases from J, with 15 bases between. CDR1 is DFQATT and CDR2 is SNEGSKA in the germline V gene (reference sequence). This CDR3 reads CSARDSAGGNSNQPQHF. The CDR3 DNA sequence: TGCAGTGCTAGAGATTCAGCGGGGGGGAATAGCAATCAGCCCCAGCATTTT.

The V and J genes are TRBV4-1 and TRBJ2-7; tentative D call: TRBD2 (5 bases). Deletions cut 0 bases from V and 6 bases from J, with 12 bases between. The CDR3 is 14 residues long. Germline V CDR1 and CDR2: MGHRA, YSYEKL. The CDR3 reads CASSQDQEVPEQYF. CDR3 DNA sequence: TGCGCCAGCAGCCAAGATCAGGAGGTCCCCGAGCAGTACTTC.

This chain links TRBV7-2 with TRBJ1-3; D is unclear. Germline CDR1 reads SGHTA; CDR2 reads FQGNSA. This CDR3 has 15 amino acids. V was clipped by 2 bases and J by 2 bases, with 10 bases between them. Here the CDR3 reads CASSLMGSAGNTIYF. CDR3 DNA sequence: TGTGCCAGCAGCTTAATGGGGTCCGCTGGAAACACCATATATTTT.

The chain links TRBV12-3 or TRBV12-4 to TRBJ2-1; a weak D match, TRBD2 (6 bases). Trimming removed 2 bases from V and 1 base from J, with 12 bases in between. The CDR3 spans 16 residues. CDR3 DNA: TGTGCCAGCAGTTTAAACGCACGGGGGTCCTACAATGAGCAGTTCTTC. Its protein product is CASSLNARGSYNEQFF.

This clonotype was seen only a few times. V is TRBV5-6 and J is TRBJ1-4, with TRBD1 as a possible D gene (5 bases). Germline V gene sequence: CDR1 SGHDT, CDR2 YYEEEE. V lost 6 bases and J lost 7, with 28 bases in between. The CDR3 totals 18 residues. In DNA, the CDR3 is TGTGCCAGCACCGATACCCGGACACGAACCTTAGGTGGTGAAAAACTGTTTTTT. Its protein is CASTDTRTRTLGGEKLFF.

This clonotype was counted a few times. The CDR3 loop is CSASPDYGYTF. The DNA for the CDR3 is TGCAGTGCTAGTCCCGACTATGGCTACACCTTC. This chain connects TRBV20-1 to TRBJ1-2, with no clear D. V gave up 3 bases and J gave up 3 bases, with 5 bases separating them. This CDR3 spans 11 amino acids. The germline gives CDR1 DFQATT, CDR2 SNEGSKA (reference sequence).

The chain is built from TRBV4-1 and TRBJ2-7, with a tentative D call TRBD2 (6 bases). The CDR3 covers 15 residues. CDR1 and CDR2 from the germline V gene are MGHRA and YSYEKL. The V end lost 1 base, the J end lost 6 bases, and 16 bases lay between the germline ends. Here the CDR3 DNA reads TGCGCCAGCAGCCAAGGTGCCGGGAGAGGGAGCGAGCAGTACTTC. Amino acid sequence: CASSQGAGRGSEQYF.

The chain joins TRBV5-6 to TRBJ1-5; no reliable D call. CDR1 and CDR2 from the germline V gene are SGHDT and YYEEEE. CDR3 length: 13 residues. Trimming left V 0 bases short and J 6 bases short, with 7 bases between. As DNA, the CDR3 is TGTGCCAGCAGCTTGGGAAGGCGTCAGCCCCAGCATTTT. The encoded protein is CASSLGRRQPQHF.

J is TRBJ2-3 and V is TRBV18, with a possible D match to TRBD1 (5 bases). The V gene lost 0 bases and the J gene lost 2 bases, with 15 bases spanning the gap. CDR1 is KGHSH, CDR2 LQKENI, per germline. CDR3 length: 17 residues. In nucleotides, the CDR3 is TGTGCCAGCTCACCACCGTTACTGAGACAGCTCACAGATACGCAGTATTTT. It is translated as CASSPPLLRQLTDTQYF.

At least ten counts were recorded for this clonotype. DNA for the CDR3: TGTGCCAGCAGTTTCCCCGGGGGGCCTACAGATACGCAGTATTTT. It yields the protein CASSFPGGPTDTQYF. V is TRBV28 and J is TRBJ2-3; perhaps TRBD2 as D (7 bases). The CDR3 runs 15 residues. The V and J ends lost 3 bases and 3 bases respectively, with 13 bases between them. Germline loops: CDR1 MDHEN, CDR2 SYDVKM.

V is TRBV6-1 and J is TRBJ2-5, with 12 nucleotides matching TRBD1. Germline V lookup: CDR1 MNHNS, CDR2 SASEGT. CDR3 length: 14 amino acids. J lost 5 bases, V lost 5 bases, and 3 bases had no gene match. The CDR3 nucleotides read TGTGCCAGCAGTAGGGACAGGGGGCACGAGACCCAGTACTTC. It codes for CASSRDRGHETQYF.